Listed below are T cell receptor beta chains from one sample, sequenced in a study of blood T cell repertoires in COVID-19. Measured with immunoSEQ multiplex PCR; TCRdb has only the in-frame clones, and not every one. The sample contains about 370,000 clones, roughly 90% of which appear only once. The source material was peripheral blood. The receptors were gathered from a woman in her twenties or thirties with COVID-19, enrolled during active disease. CDR3s include the opening cysteine and the closing phenylalanine or tryptophan. The order of the fields is J gene, V gene, clone size, D gene, CDR3 DNA, CDR3 protein. The D gene is left open where the match is weak. Only some rows state a clone size, as once, few, many or a class for expanded clones.

J: TRBJ2-3; V: TRBV11-2; size: -; D: TRBD2; DNA: TGTGCCAGCAGAGGAGGACTAGCGGGAGGAACAGATACGCAGTATTTT; CDR3: CASRGGLAGGTDTQYF
J: TRBJ2-3; V: TRBV27; size: -; D: -; DNA: TGTGCCAGCAGTTTCGCGTATCACACAGATACGCAGTATTTT; CDR3: CASSFAYHTDTQYF
J: TRBJ2-6; V: TRBV7-8; size: -; D: -; DNA: TGTGCCAGCAGCCCCCCGGCAGGGAACGGGGCCAACGTCCTGACTTTC; CDR3: CASSPPAGNGANVLTF
J: TRBJ1-5; V: TRBV12-3/TRBV12-4; size: few; D: -; DNA: TGTGCCAGCAGTTCAAGGGGAGGCCAGCCCCAGCATTTT; CDR3: CASSSRGGQPQHF
J: TRBJ1-5; V: TRBV6-5; size: -; D: TRBD1; DNA: TGTGCCAGCAGGCCAACAGGGGTTAGCAATCAGTCCCAGCATTTT; CDR3: CASRPTGVSNQSQHF
J: TRBJ2-5; V: TRBV9; size: -; D: TRBD2; DNA: TGTGCCAGCAGCACAAGCGGGGTAACACAAGAGACCCAATACTTC; CDR3: CASSTSGVTQETQYF
J: TRBJ1-2; V: TRBV6-2/TRBV6-3; size: -; D: TRBD1; DNA: TGTGCCAGCAGTTACGCGACAGGGTGGCTTGGCTACACCTTC; CDR3: CASSYATGWLGYTF
J: TRBJ2-5; V: TRBV6-5; size: -; D: -; DNA: TGTGCCAGCAGCCTACAGGTGGGAGAGACCCAGTACTTC; CDR3: CASSLQVGETQYF
J: TRBJ2-7; V: TRBV4-3; size: once; D: TRBD1; DNA: TGCGCCAGCAGCCCGGGGACAGGACGTTCCTACGAGCAGTACTTC; CDR3: CASSPGTGRSYEQYF
J: TRBJ1-2; V: TRBV4-3; size: -; D: TRBD1; DNA: TGCGCCAGCAGCCAAGAGCGGGGGACAGGGCGCAACTATGGCTACACCTTC; CDR3: CASSQERGTGRNYGYTF
J: TRBJ2-2; V: TRBV7-9; size: -; D: -; DNA: TGTGCCAGCAGCTTAAGGTTGGGAGTTCTCCCCGGGGAGCTGTTTTTT; CDR3: CASSLRLGVLPGELFF
J: TRBJ1-2; V: TRBV29-1; size: -; D: -; DNA: TGCAGCGTAGGACAGCCTCGGAACTATGGCTACACCTTC; CDR3: CSVGQPRNYGYTF
J: TRBJ1-1; V: TRBV4-1; size: -; D: -; DNA: TGCGCCAGCAGCCAAGAACCGATAGACTGGAGGAACACTGAAGCTTTCTTT; CDR3: CASSQEPIDWRNTEAFF
J: TRBJ2-1; V: TRBV7-9; size: -; D: TRBD2; DNA: TGTGCCAGCAGCCTGGGACTAGCGGGAGACAATGAGCAGTTCTTC; CDR3: CASSLGLAGDNEQFF
J: TRBJ2-7; V: TRBV6-5; size: -; D: TRBD1; DNA: TGTGCCAGCGGACGATGGACAGGGGTTGTCGAGCAGTACTTC; CDR3: CASGRWTGVVEQYF
J: TRBJ2-7; V: TRBV5-1; size: -; D: TRBD1; DNA: TGCGCCAGCAGCCCAGGGGGAAGCTCCTACGAGCAGTACTTC; CDR3: CASSPGGSSYEQYF
J: TRBJ1-2; V: TRBV12-3/TRBV12-4; size: -; D: TRBD1; DNA: TGTGCCAGCAGTTTTGCAGGGGGCGATGGCTACACCTTC; CDR3: CASSFAGGDGYTF
J: TRBJ2-1; V: TRBV5-1; size: once; D: TRBD2; DNA: TGCGCCAGCAGCTCTAATAGCGGGGGATACAATGAGCAGTTCTTC; CDR3: CASSSNSGGYNEQFF
J: TRBJ1-2; V: TRBV6-5; size: few; D: -; DNA: TGTGCCAGCAGCAAGGACAACCAGGGCTATGGCTACACCTTC; CDR3: CASSKDNQGYGYTF
J: TRBJ1-2; V: TRBV27; size: -; D: TRBD1; DNA: TGTGCCAGCAGTTGGGGACAGTCCCTCTATGGCTACACCTTC; CDR3: CASSWGQSLYGYTF
J: TRBJ2-5; V: TRBV18; size: -; D: TRBD2; DNA: TGTGCCAGCTCACCACCGGTCCAACGGGGGGTACAAGAGACCCAGTACTTC; CDR3: CASSPPVQRGVQETQYF
J: TRBJ1-2; V: TRBV7-9; size: -; D: TRBD1; DNA: TGTGCCAGCAGCCTCGGACAGGCGGATGGCTACACCTTC; CDR3: CASSLGQADGYTF
J: TRBJ2-3; V: TRBV24-1; size: -; D: TRBD1; DNA: TGTGCCACCAGTGATAACAGGGGGCTGGGCACAGATACGCAGTATTTT; CDR3: CATSDNRGLGTDTQYF
J: TRBJ2-2; V: TRBV14; size: -; D: -; DNA: TGTGCCAGCAGCCAAGTGTCCGGCGGGGAGCTGTTTTTT; CDR3: CASSQVSGGELFF
J: TRBJ1-1; V: TRBV6-6; size: few; D: -; DNA: TGTGCCAGCAGAGCAGGACTGCCGAACACTGAAGCTTTCTTT; CDR3: CASRAGLPNTEAFF
J: TRBJ2-3; V: TRBV7-2; size: -; D: -; DNA: TGTGCCAGCAGCGCCACCCCCCGGGAGTTGCGCACAGATACGCAGTATTTT; CDR3: CASSATPRELRTDTQYF
J: TRBJ1-2; V: TRBV29-1; size: -; D: -; DNA: TGTAGCGTTGAACGGGGTCCTAACTATGGCTACACCTTC; CDR3: CSVERGPNYGYTF
J: TRBJ2-1; V: TRBV4-1; size: -; D: TRBD2; DNA: TGCGCCAGCAGTCCTAGCGAGTGGGACGGGAGGGCGCAGTTCTTC; CDR3: CASSPSEWDGRAQFF
J: TRBJ2-7; V: TRBV7-7; size: -; D: -; DNA: TGTGCTAGCAGCTTAGCCTCGACAGCTGGGCGCGAGCAGTACTTC; CDR3: CASSLASTAGREQYF
J: TRBJ2-7; V: TRBV10-3; size: -; D: TRBD1; DNA: TGTGCCATCAGTGACCGACAGGGGGGAGCCTACGAGCAGTACTTC; CDR3: CAISDRQGGAYEQYF
J: TRBJ1-3; V: TRBV5-1; size: -; D: -; DNA: TGCGCCAGCAGCTTGGAGAGGGGGAGCTCTGGAAACACCATATATTTT; CDR3: CASSLERGSSGNTIYF
J: TRBJ1-3; V: TRBV18; size: -; D: -; DNA: TGTGCCAGCTCCCTCACAGGAGGGGAAGAGGCCGTCAATTTT; CDR3: CASSLTGGEEAVNF
J: TRBJ2-3; V: TRBV24-1; size: -; D: TRBD1; DNA: TGTGCCACCAGTGATTCCCTGGACAGGGACTCAGGGGATACGCAGTATTTT; CDR3: CATSDSLDRDSGDTQYF
J: TRBJ1-1; V: TRBV6-5; size: -; D: -; DNA: TGTGCCAGCAGTTACTCGCGGGGGGGAACTGAAGCTTTCTTT; CDR3: CASSYSRGGTEAFF
J: TRBJ2-7; V: TRBV2; size: -; D: TRBD2; DNA: TGTGCCAGCAGTGAAACAGCGGGGGGGCCTCCCGTTGCCTACGAGCAGTACTTC; CDR3: CASSETAGGPPVAYEQYF
J: TRBJ2-7; V: TRBV12-2; size: -; D: -; DNA: TGTGCAAGTCGCTTAAGGTGTCCGGGCTACGAGCAGTACTTC; CDR3: CASRLRCPGYEQYF
J: TRBJ1-2; V: TRBV18; size: few; D: -; DNA: TGTGCCAGCTCACCTGGGCAGGGGCATGGCTACACCTTC; CDR3: CASSPGQGHGYTF
J: TRBJ2-2; V: TRBV6-6; size: few; D: TRBD1; DNA: TGTGCCAGCAGTCCTTATGTCATGCAGGGGGCTCGAACCGGGGAGCTGTTTTTT; CDR3: CASSPYVMQGARTGELFF